Detailed here is one T cell receptor beta chain. The sample originates from a study of blood T cell repertoires in COVID-19. Measured with immunoSEQ multiplex PCR; TCRdb has only the in-frame clones, and not every one. The table has roughly 170,000 clones, approximately 80% seen once. Trimming took 5 bases from V and 4 from J; bases not matched to a gene: 10. The V gene's germline CDR1 is LGHNT and CDR2 FRNRAP. CDR3 length equals 15 residues. This clonotype originated in a human donor in a cohort sampled during active COVID-19. The sample was peripheral blood. The genes are TRBV12-5 and TRBJ1-2, with TRBD1 matching over 7 bases. The CDR3 DNA sequence: TGTGCTAGTGGTCCCACCACGGACAGGTCCTATGGCTACACCTTC. As protein: CASGPTTDRSYGYTF.